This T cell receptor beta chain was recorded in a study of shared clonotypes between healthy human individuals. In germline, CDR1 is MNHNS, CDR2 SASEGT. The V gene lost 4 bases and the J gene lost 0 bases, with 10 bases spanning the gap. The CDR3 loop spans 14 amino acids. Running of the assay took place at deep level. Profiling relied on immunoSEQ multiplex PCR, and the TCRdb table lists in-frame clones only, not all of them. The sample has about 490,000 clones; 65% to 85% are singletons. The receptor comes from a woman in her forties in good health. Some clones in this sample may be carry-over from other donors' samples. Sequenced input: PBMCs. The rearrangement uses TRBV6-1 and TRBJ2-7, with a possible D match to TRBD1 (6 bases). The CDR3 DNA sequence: TGTGCCAGCAGTGGGGGGCCAGCCTCCTACGAGCAGTACTTC. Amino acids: CASSGGPASYEQYF.